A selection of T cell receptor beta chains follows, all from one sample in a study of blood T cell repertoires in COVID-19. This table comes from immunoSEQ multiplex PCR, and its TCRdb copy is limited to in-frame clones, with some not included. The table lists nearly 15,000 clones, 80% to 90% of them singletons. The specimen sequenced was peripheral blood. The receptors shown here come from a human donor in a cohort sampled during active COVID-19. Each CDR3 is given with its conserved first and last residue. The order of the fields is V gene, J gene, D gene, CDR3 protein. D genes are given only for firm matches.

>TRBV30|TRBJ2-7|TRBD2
CAWKTTSGGVYEQYF
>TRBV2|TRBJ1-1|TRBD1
CASSEESGGIFSTEAFF
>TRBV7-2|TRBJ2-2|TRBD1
CASSFTGANGAGELFF
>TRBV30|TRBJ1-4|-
CAWSGKGGTEKLFF
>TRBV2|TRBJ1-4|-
CASEAQGMVNEKLFF
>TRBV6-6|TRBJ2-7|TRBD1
CASSRTGNYEQYF
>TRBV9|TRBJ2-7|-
CASSVHDGGGTEEQYF
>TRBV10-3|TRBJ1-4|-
CAISEGGREEKLFF
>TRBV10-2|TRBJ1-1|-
CASSSRKGDTEAFF
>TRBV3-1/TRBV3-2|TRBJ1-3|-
CASSQYWTPGNTIYF
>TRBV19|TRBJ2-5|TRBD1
CASSPTRTGRAETQYF
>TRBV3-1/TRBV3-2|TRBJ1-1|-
CASSSTGTNTEAFF
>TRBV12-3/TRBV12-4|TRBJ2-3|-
CASTLFEADTQYF
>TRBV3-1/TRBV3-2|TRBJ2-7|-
CASSQAGYEQYF
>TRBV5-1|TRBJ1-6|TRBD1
CASSRGGAEVDSPLHF
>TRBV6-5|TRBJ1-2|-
CASSSTTGTLGYTF
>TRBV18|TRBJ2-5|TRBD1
CASSPAGGTETQYF
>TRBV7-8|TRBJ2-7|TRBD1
CASSRPPDRETSYEQYF
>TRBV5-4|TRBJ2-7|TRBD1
CASSIGQATGEQYF
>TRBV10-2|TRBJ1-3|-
CASSNRQDTSGNTIYF
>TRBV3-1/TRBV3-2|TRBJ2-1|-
CASSQATGKFTYNEQFF
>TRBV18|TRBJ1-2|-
CASSPTGDNGYTF
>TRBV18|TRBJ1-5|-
CASSPGPGNQPQHF
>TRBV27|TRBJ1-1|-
CASSLRDTYTEAFF
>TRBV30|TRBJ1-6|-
CAWSRGQLRYSPLHF
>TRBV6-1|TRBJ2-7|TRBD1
CASSEELVIWGQLASYEQYF
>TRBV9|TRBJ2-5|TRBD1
CASSVAGQGVTQYF
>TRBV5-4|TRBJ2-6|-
CASRAGSGANVLTF
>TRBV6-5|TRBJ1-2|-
CASSQGGGYTF
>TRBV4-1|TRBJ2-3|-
CASRTGPSTDTQYF
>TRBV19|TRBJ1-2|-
CASSISDSNYGYTF
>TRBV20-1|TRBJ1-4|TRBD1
CSASFPQGVGEKLFF
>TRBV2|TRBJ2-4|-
CASSGSGVIGIQYF
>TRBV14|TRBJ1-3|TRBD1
CASSQGQGAPNTIYF
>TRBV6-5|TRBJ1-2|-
CASRLVSDYGYTF
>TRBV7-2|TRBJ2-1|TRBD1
CASSLEVRGSSYNEQFF
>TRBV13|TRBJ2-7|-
CASSFLGTSYEQYF
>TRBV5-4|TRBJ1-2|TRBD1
CASSYRQGQGYGYTF
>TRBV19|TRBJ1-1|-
CASSSQGNVPEAFF
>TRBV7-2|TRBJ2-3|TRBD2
CASSLGLAGGTDTQYF
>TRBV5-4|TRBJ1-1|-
CASSPNKNRAAFF
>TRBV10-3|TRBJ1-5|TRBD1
CAISEGDRVANQPQHF
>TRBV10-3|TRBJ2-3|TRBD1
CAISQDRFTDTQYF
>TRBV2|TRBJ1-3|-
CASSELRGARGNTIYF
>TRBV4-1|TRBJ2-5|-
CASSQEERGAQYF
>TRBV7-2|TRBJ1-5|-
CASSLGGIDQPQHF
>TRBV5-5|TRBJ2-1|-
CASSLGGIRSNEQFF